These T cell receptor beta chains were read from a single sample in a study of spatial heterogeneity in lung cancer. In TCRdb, the 5' RACE reads were re-called with MiXCR into one record per CDR3 protein. This sample has under 100,000 distinct CDR3 sequences, with 7.5% to 10% found just once. Sequencing was performed on PBMCs, taken at surgery. The receptor source for this set is a male donor with early-stage non-small cell lung cancer. Each CDR3 is given with its conserved first and last residue. The D gene is left open where the match is weak. Expanded clones are given a class, and other clones once, few, many or no size at all.

many	TRBD1	TRBJ2-2	TRBV10-3	TGTGCCATCAGTGAGTCGTCGGGACAGGGAACCGGGGAGCTGTTTTTT	CAISESSGQGTGELFF
many	TRBD1	TRBJ1-5	TRBV7-2	TGTGCCAGCAGCGACAGGGGTCTGGGTCAGCCCCAGCATTTT	CASSDRGLGQPQHF
many	-	TRBJ1-2	TRBV29-1	TGCAGCTGTTACAGAGACTATGGCTACACCTTC	CSCYRDYGYTF
few	-	TRBJ1-1	TRBV18	TGTGCCAGCTCACCCGCGGGGACTGAAGCTTTCTTT	CASSPAGTEAFF
-	-	TRBJ1-5	TRBV28	TGTGCCAGCAGCTATGGGCCTCAGCCCCAGCATTTT	CASSYGPQPQHF
-	-	TRBJ1-2	TRBV6-2/TRBV6-3	TGTGCCAGCAGTTACGACGGTATCTATGGCTACACCTTC	CASSYDGIYGYTF
-	-	TRBJ2-1	TRBV2	TGTGCCAGCAGTGAAACGACCCAGCGATACAATGAGCAGTTCTTC	CASSETTQRYNEQFF
few	-	TRBJ2-7	TRBV11-1	TGTGCCAGCAGCTCCGCGGATACCCTTACGAGCACCAACTTC	CASSSADTLTSTNF
many	TRBD1	TRBJ1-1	TRBV10-3	TGTGCCATCAGCGCCGACAGGGGATACGGAGCCAAAGCTTTCTTT	CAISADRGYGAKAFF
many	TRBD1	TRBJ2-7	TRBV5-1	TGCGCCAGCAGCTTCACAGGGGGTTACTACGAGCAGTACTTC	CASSFTGGYYEQYF
many	TRBD1	TRBJ2-7	TRBV29-1	TGCAGCGTCGCACGGACAGGCAGCTCCTACGAGCAGTACTTC	CSVARTGSSYEQYF
few	-	TRBJ2-5	TRBV2	TGTGCCAGCACTGTAAAAGAGACCCAGTACTTC	CASTVKETQYF